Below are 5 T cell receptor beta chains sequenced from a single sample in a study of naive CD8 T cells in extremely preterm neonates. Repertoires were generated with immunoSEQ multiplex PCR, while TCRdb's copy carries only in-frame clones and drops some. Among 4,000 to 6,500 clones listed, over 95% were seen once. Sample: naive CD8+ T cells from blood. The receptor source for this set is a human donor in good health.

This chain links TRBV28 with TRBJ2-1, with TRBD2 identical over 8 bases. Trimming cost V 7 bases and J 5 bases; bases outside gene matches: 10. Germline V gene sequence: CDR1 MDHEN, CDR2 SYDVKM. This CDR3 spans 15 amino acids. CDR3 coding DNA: TGTGCCAGCAAAGGGCCCCCCGGGGGGGACAATGAGCAGTTCTTC. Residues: CASKGPPGGDNEQFF.

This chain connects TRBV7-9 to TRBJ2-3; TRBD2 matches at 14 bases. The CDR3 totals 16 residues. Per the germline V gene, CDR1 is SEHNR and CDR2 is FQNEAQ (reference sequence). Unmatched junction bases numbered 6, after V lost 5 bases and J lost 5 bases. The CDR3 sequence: CASSPPGTSGRDTQYF. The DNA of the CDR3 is TGTGCCAGCAGCCCGCCCGGGACTAGCGGGAGAGATACGCAGTATTTT. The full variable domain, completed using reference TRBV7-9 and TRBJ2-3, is DTGVSQNPRHKITKRGQNVTFRCDPISEHNRLYWYRQTLGQGPEFLTYFQNEAQLEKSRLLSDRFSAERPKGSFSTLEIQRTEQGDSAMYLCASSPPGTSGRDTQYFGPGTRLTVL.

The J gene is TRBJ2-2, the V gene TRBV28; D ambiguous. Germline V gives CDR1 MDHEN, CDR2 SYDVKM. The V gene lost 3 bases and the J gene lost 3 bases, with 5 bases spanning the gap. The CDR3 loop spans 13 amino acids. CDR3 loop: CASSFPYTGELFF. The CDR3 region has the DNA TGTGCCAGCAGTTTCCCCTACACCGGGGAGCTGTTTTTT.

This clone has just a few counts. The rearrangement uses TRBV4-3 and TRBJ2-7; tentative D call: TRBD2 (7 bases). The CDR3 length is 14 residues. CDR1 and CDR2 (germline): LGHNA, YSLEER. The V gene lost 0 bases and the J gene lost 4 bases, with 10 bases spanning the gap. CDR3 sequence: CASSQDRGAYEQYF. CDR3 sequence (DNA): TGCGCCAGCAGCCAAGATCGGGGGGCATACGAGCAGTACTTC.

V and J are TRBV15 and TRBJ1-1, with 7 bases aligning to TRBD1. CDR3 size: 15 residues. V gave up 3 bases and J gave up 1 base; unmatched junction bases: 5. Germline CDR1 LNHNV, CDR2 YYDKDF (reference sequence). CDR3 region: CATSSETGRNTEAFF. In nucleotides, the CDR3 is TGTGCCACCAGCAGCGAGACAGGGCGGAACACTGAAGCTTTCTTT.